The source of this T cell receptor beta chain is a study of blood T cell repertoires in COVID-19. Original methodology: Counts of nucleated cells, estimated from reference gene primer amplification, were obtained. Sequenced by immunoSEQ multiplex PCR; TCRdb stores in-frame clones only, minus some. V, J and clone size are those of that table, while D and trimming were read from the DNA. The profile shows some 520,000 clones, about 91% of them singletons. The receptor was isolated from a man between 18 and 29 years old with COVID-19, enrolled during active disease. The sample consisted of peripheral blood.

CDR3 amino acids: CASSLIRWTTGILNYGYTF. In nucleotides, the CDR3 is TGTGCCAGCAGCTTAATTCGGTGGACCACAGGAATTCTTAACTATGGCTACACCTTC. The gene calls are TRBV7-3 and TRBJ1-2; D perhaps matches TRBD1 (5 bases). Trimming shortened V by 1 base and J by 1 base, and 22 bases separated the two germline ends. The V gene's germline CDR1 is SGHTA and CDR2 FQGTGA. This CDR3 has 19 residues.